The clone carrying this T cell receptor beta chain was observed a few times. What it binds is not known. This entry belongs to a study of post-analysis software for immune sequencing data. Study results and limitations: Compared with controls, patients had more of 4 or 5 TRBV segments, including TRBV5-6, TRBV5-1 and TRBV20-1.

V was clipped by 0 bases and J by 6 bases; unmatched bases: 8. Germline-derived CDR1 and CDR2 are MNHNY and SVGAGI (reference sequence). The CDR3 is made up of 17 amino acids. Libraries were made from TCR beta cDNA, and they carried unique molecular identifiers. Each CDR3 protein is one row after TCRdb ran MiXCR on the PCR reads. The repertoire consists of hundreds of thousands of distinct CDR3 sequences, with 25% to 30% occurring once and the leading ten covering around 0.6%. The chain links TRBV6-6 to TRBJ2-1; 10 bases agree with TRBD2. This TCR derives from a girl aged 10-17 years with multiple sclerosis. The sample comprised blood. The CDR3, as DNA: TGTGCCAGCAGTTACTCGACGCTAGCGGGAGTTTCCAATGAGCAGTTCTTC. This sequence encodes CASSYSTLAGVSNEQFF.